These 14 T cell receptor beta chains were all obtained from the same sample, sequenced in a study of shared clonotypes between healthy human individuals. Assay used: immunoSEQ multiplex PCR; TCRdb lists only in-frame clones, some missing. The sample lists roughly 1,500,000 clones, 98% occurring once. Input material: naive CD4+ T cells sorted from blood. The subset here: CD45RA+ positively selected. The origin of the receptors is a young man in good health.

The chain carries TRBV7-8 and TRBJ2-7; no reliable D call. This CDR3 spans 13 amino acids. The germline V gene encodes CDR1 SGHVS and CDR2 FQNEAQ. Trimming removed 5 bases at V and 3 bases at J, with 11 bases between. CDR3 amino acids: CASSQKAFYEQYF. CDR3 nucleotides: TGTGCCAGCAGCCAGAAGGCGTTCTACGAGCAGTACTTC.

The chain carries TRBV7-8 and TRBJ2-3; D unclear. The CDR3 runs to 16 residues. With 3 bases removed from V and 1 base from J, the gap between germline ends came to 14 bases. CDR1 is SGHVS, CDR2 FQNEAQ, per germline. The CDR3 is CASSFSGRGRTDTQYF. The CDR3 DNA sequence: TGTGCCAGCAGCTTCTCTGGGCGTGGGCGCACAGATACGCAGTATTTT.

This rearrangement joins TRBV5-1 to TRBJ1-4; 7 nucleotides agree with TRBD1. This CDR3 spans 14 amino acids. Trimming at V came to 4 bases and at J to 8 bases, leaving 8 bases not matched to a gene. Looked up from germline, CDR1 is SGHRS and CDR2 is YFSETQ. The CDR3 loop reads CASSEGQSREKLFF. CDR3 DNA: TGCGCCAGCAGCGAGGGACAGTCAAGGGAAAAACTGTTTTTT.

V gene TRBV18 combines with J gene TRBJ1-1; 8 nucleotides match TRBD1. V was clipped by 2 bases and J by 1 base; unmatched bases: 9. This CDR3 has 17 amino acids. Germline loops: CDR1 KGHSH, CDR2 LQKENI. CDR3 DNA: TGTGCCAGCTCACCAGGCCCGGGCAGGGGGCAGAACACTGAAGCTTTCTTT. Residues: CASSPGPGRGQNTEAFF.

The genes are TRBV19 and TRBJ2-7; 7 positions agree with TRBD1. Looked up from germline, CDR1 is LNHDA and CDR2 is SQIVND (reference sequence). Losses at the gene ends were 5 bases for V and 2 bases for J; bases not matched to a gene: 9. The CDR3 is 15 residues long. The CDR3 DNA sequence: TGTGCCAGTAGTCCGGGACAGCCCTTCACCTACGAGCAGTACTTC. Translated, it gives CASSPGQPFTYEQYF.

The V call is TRBV12-5, the J call TRBJ2-1; D ambiguous. V was trimmed by 1 base and J by 5 bases, leaving 9 bases between them. This CDR3 comprises 14 residues. Germline V gives CDR1 LGHNT, CDR2 FRNRAP. CDR3 loop: CASGLDRTDNEQFF. CDR3 sequence (DNA): TGTGCTAGTGGTTTGGACCGGACGGACAATGAGCAGTTCTTC.

This clone is a singleton in its sample. V usage is TRBV27 and J usage is TRBJ1-1; 9 bases agree with TRBD1. This CDR3 region has 13 residues. V lost 8 bases to trimming and J lost 1 base; unmatched junction nucleotides: 2. Germline V lookup: CDR1 MNHEY, CDR2 SMNVEV (reference sequence). The CDR3 nucleotides are TGTGCCAGCCGGGACAGGGCGAACACTGAAGCTTTCTTT. Its translation: CASRDRANTEAFF.

The CDR3 DNA follows: TGCAGTGCCAAGACTGGGGATACGCAGTATTTT. Its protein product is CSAKTGDTQYF. The chain joins TRBV20-1 to TRBJ2-3; D is uncertain. Germline V lookup: CDR1 DFQATT, CDR2 SNEGSKA (reference sequence). The CDR3 runs to 11 residues. Trimming stripped 6 bases from V and 6 bases from J, with 10 bases between.

The chain links TRBV6-5 to TRBJ2-1; possibly TRBD1 for D (6 bases). The CDR3 extends over 14 amino acids. CDR1 and CDR2 (germline): MNHEY, SVGAGI. The germline V and J ends were trimmed by 8 bases and 7 bases, with 18 bases remaining between them. The CDR3 DNA reads TGTGCCAGCGGTTTCGGGCCTAGGGGGAATGAGCAGTTCTTC. Amino acid sequence: CASGFGPRGNEQFF.

The rearrangement uses TRBV11-2 and TRBJ2-7; maybe TRBD1 (5 bases). The V gene's germline CDR1 is SGHAT and CDR2 FQNNGV. There are 14 residues in the CDR3. The V gene lost 2 bases and the J gene lost 3 bases, with 11 bases spanning the gap. The CDR3 sequence is CASSLSNRYYEQYF. As DNA, the CDR3 is TGTGCCAGCAGCTTAAGTAACAGGTACTACGAGCAGTACTTC.

The J gene is TRBJ1-1, the V gene TRBV6-1; unclear D gene. The CDR3 is 14 amino acids. Deletions cut 2 bases from V and 0 bases from J, with 7 bases between. Germline lookup yields CDR1 MNHNS and CDR2 SASEGT. CDR3 protein: CASSELTVNTEAFF. For the CDR3, the DNA is TGTGCCAGCAGTGAACTTACAGTGAACACTGAAGCTTTCTTT.

The chain recombines TRBV5-4 with TRBJ2-1, with 8 bases identical to TRBD2. From germline, CDR1 is SGHNT and CDR2 YYREEE (reference sequence). CDR3 length: 16 amino acids. The V segment lost 4 bases and the J segment 3 bases; nucleotides outside the gene matches: 9. This chain's CDR3 is CASSVGGTRSYNEQFF. The CDR3 nucleotides read TGTGCCAGCAGCGTCGGGGGGACTAGAAGCTACAATGAGCAGTTCTTC.

In the case of this clone: The sample contains more than one DNA sequence encoding this CDR3. The chain links TRBV5-1 to TRBJ1-1; D gene unclear. The germline V gene has CDR1 SGHRS and CDR2 YFSETQ. The CDR3 covers 14 residues. V lost 1 base and J lost 1, with 8 bases in between. This CDR3 is CASSLSRGNTEAFF. The CDR3 DNA follows: TGCGCCAGCAGCTTGTCTCGGGGGAACACTGAAGCTTTCTTT.

The chain carries TRBV10-2 and TRBJ2-2; D remains unclear. Germline V gene lookup returns CDR1 WSHSY and CDR2 SAAADI. Trimming shortened V by 2 bases and J by 9 bases, and 7 bases separated the two germline ends. The CDR3 contains 12 residues. CDR3 sequence: CASSEKAWELFF. The DNA for the CDR3 is TGCGCCAGCAGTGAGAAGGCCTGGGAGCTGTTTTTT.